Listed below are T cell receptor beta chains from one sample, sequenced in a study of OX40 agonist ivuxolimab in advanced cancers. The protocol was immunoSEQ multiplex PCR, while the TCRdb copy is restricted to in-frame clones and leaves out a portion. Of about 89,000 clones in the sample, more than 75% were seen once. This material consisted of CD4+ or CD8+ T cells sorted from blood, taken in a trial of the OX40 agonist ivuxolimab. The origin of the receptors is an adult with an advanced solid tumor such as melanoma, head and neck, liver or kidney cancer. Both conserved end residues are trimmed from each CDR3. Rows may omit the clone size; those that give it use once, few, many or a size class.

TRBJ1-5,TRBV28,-,ASSLFSTGVGQPQH
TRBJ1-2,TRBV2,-,ASSTQGTNYGYT
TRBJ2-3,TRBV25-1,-,ASSVLAGGFTDTQY
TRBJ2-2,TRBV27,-,ASSFRAGTRGSAGELF
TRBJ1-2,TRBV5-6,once,ASSVATGPGGYGYT
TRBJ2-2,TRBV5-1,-,ASSTLPGTGNTGELF
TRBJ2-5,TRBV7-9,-,ASSFSLAGETQY
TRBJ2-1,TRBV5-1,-,ASRKLAGGPDEQF
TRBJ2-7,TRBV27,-,ASSLLGGPSYEQY
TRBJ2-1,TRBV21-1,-,ASTGTRRYSTYNEQF
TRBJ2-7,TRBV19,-,ASSETGRGYEQY
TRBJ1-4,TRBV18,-,ASSPSPGQYNEKLF
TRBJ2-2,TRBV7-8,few,ASSSRDRGRGGELF
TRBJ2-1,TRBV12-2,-,ASRLMRYEQF
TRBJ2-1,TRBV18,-,ASSPTLAGDNEQF
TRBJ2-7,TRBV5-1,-,ASSRDSGGSYEQY
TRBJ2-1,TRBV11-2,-,ASSPRLAGGPYDEQF
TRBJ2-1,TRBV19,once,ASSTPTGTVNEQF
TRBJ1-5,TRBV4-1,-,ASTSGQGPQH
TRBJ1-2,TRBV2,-,ASSLGQGLGGYT
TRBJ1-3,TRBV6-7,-,ATWGGSGNTIY
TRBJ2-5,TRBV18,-,ASSGTSQETQY
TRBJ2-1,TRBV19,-,ASSIELSGSFEQF
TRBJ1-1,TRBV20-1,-,SQPLNTEAF
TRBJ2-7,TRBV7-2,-,ASSISRDRAYEQY
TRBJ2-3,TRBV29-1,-,SGSGSGTDTQY
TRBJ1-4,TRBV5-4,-,ASSSGGGRAQEKLF
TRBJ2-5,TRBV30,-,AWSLGTIGETQY
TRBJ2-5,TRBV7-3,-,ASSLRASDQETQY
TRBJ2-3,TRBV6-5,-,ASRTTDSTDTQY
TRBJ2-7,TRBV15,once,ATSREFGRTISYEQY
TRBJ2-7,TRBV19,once,ASSIADRGRGRIEQY
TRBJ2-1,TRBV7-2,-,ASSLSTGGTYNEQF
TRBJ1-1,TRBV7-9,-,ASSLGRANTEAF
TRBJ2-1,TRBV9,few,ASSVGSGNEQF
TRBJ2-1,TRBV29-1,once,SSTKGGNEQF